One and the same sample provided the 15 T cell receptor beta chains below, sequenced in a study of control samples from healthy donors and cancer patients. Sequenced by immunoSEQ multiplex PCR; TCRdb stores in-frame clones only, minus some. The sample yields about 29,000 clones, about 85% seen once. The sample comprised formalin-fixed, paraffin-embedded tissue. The receptor source for this set is a female donor with melanoma.

V gene TRBV7-8 combines with J gene TRBJ1-1; D is possibly TRBD1 (5 bases). CDR3 length equals 14 residues. V lost 3 bases, J lost 2 bases, and 10 bases lay in between. In germline, CDR1 is SGHVS, CDR2 FQNEAQ. The CDR3 DNA follows: TGTGCCAGCAGCTTGGGACGGATAAACACTGAAGCTTTCTTT. Translation: CASSLGRINTEAFF. The variable domain in full, with the rest retrieved from reference TRBV7-8 and TRBJ1-1, is GAGVSQSPRYKVAKRGQDVALRCDPISGHVSLFWYQQALGQGPEFLTYFQNEAQLDKSGLPSDRFFAERPEGSVSTLKIQRTQQEDSAVYLCASSLGRINTEAFFGQGTRLTVV.

This clone was detected a few times. The chain joins TRBV6-5 to TRBJ1-2; D remains unclear. This CDR3 is built from 13 residues. Deletions cut 5 bases from V and 8 bases from J, with 15 bases between. From germline, CDR1 is MNHEY and CDR2 SVGAGI. This CDR3 is CASSPHPAVGYTF. The CDR3 bases are TGTGCCAGCAGTCCCCATCCAGCCGTCGGCTACACCTTC.

This sequence joins TRBV11-2 and TRBJ1-4; D uncertain. The V end was cut by 2 bases, the J end by 5 bases, with 15 bases between. The CDR3 loop spans 16 amino acids. Germline CDR1 reads SGHAT; CDR2 reads FQNNGV. The CDR3 spells CASSLSLASKNEKLFF. DNA of the CDR3: TGTGCCAGCAGCTTAAGTCTCGCCAGCAAGAATGAAAAACTGTTTTTT.

This clone was observed a handful of times. CDR3 nucleotide sequence: TGTGCCAGCAAACGCCGCGGGGGCACCGGGGGGGCCTACGAGCAGTACTTC. This gives the protein CASKRRGGTGGAYEQYF. The rearrangement links TRBV27 to TRBJ2-7, with 8 bases lining up with TRBD2. CDR1 is MNHEY and CDR2 is SMNVEV in the germline V gene (reference sequence). V lost 7 bases and J lost 2; bases outside the gene matches: 16. The CDR3 loop spans 17 amino acids.

The chain couples TRBV10-3 to TRBJ2-7; 7 positions match TRBD2. The CDR3 has 14 residues. After removal of 6 bases from V and 0 bases from J, the junction contained 5 bases not matched to a gene. Per germline, CDR1 ENHRY and CDR2 SYGVKD. The CDR3 region is CAISLGLSSYEQYF. DNA for the CDR3: TGTGCCATCAGCCTGGGACTAAGCTCCTACGAGCAGTACTTC.

The chain joins TRBV19 to TRBJ2-1, with 10 bases lining up with TRBD2. The V segment lost 5 bases and the J segment 6 bases; nucleotides outside the gene matches: 19. Germline CDR1 is LNHDA and CDR2 is SQIVND (reference sequence). The CDR3 spans 19 residues. The CDR3 nucleotides read TGTGCCAGTAGTCTCCGAGGCGGGCTACTAGCGGGACCCTTCAATGAGCAGTTCTTC. It encodes CASSLRGGLLAGPFNEQFF.

The sample holds one count of this clone. V gene TRBV14 combines with J gene TRBJ1-4, with 7 nucleotides matching TRBD1. CDR3 length: 14 amino acids. Germline V gene data show CDR1 as SGHDN and CDR2 as FVKESK. The trim removed 4 bases at V and 4 bases at J, leaving 3 bases unmatched. The CDR3 region has the DNA TGTGCCAGCAGCCCGGGACAGATTAATGAAAAACTGTTTTTT. Translated: CASSPGQINEKLFF.

This rearrangement joins TRBV10-2 to TRBJ2-3; no definite D call. Germline CDR1 and CDR2: WSHSY and SAAADI. CDR3 length equals 15 residues. V shed 2 bases and J shed 2 bases, with 11 bases lying between them. The CDR3 spells CASSEVGKFTDTQYF. The CDR3 DNA follows: TGCGCCAGCAGTGAGGTGGGAAAGTTCACAGATACGCAGTATTTT.

This sequence joins TRBV6-5 and TRBJ2-1; TRBD2 aligns across 7 bases. V shed 2 bases and J 6 bases; nucleotides not matched to a gene: 4. The CDR3 extends over 14 amino acids. Germline-derived CDR1 and CDR2 are MNHEY and SVGAGI. The CDR3 spells CASSYRDYRNEQFF. The CDR3 DNA reads as TGTGCCAGCAGTTACCGGGACTATCGCAATGAGCAGTTCTTC.

A note on this clone: At one end the junction does not follow the germline gene, possibly because of a read error. The chain carries TRBV6-1 and TRBJ2-1, with D perhaps matching TRBD1 or TRBD2 (5 bases each). The germline V gene encodes CDR1 MNHNS and CDR2 SASEGT. CDR3 size: 11 residues. CDR3 DNA sequence: TGTGCCAGCAGAGAAGGGACTGAGCAGTTCTTC. This translates into CASREGTEQFF.

This chain links TRBV4-1 with TRBJ2-5, with a possible D match to TRBD1 (5 bases). The CDR3 contains 15 residues. The germline gives CDR1 MGHRA, CDR2 YSYEKL. Trimming left V 4 bases short and J 1 base short, with 13 bases between. The CDR3 DNA follows: TGCGCCAGCAGCCGTGGGCAGGGCTCCCAAGAGACCCAGTACTTC. This translates into CASSRGQGSQETQYF.

This sequence joins TRBV18 and TRBJ2-7, with 9 bases aligning to TRBD1. Per the germline V gene, CDR1 is KGHSH and CDR2 is LQKENI. V shed 5 bases, J shed 2 bases, and the junction held 4 bases outside the gene matches. This CDR3 has 14 residues. In DNA, the CDR3 is TGTGCCAGCTCAGAGGACAGGGGACCCTACGAGCAGTACTTC. Its protein is CASSEDRGPYEQYF.

The V call is TRBV24-1, the J call TRBJ1-4; D is ambiguous. The CDR3 extends over 12 amino acids. CDR1 is KGHDR and CDR2 is SFDVKD in the germline V gene. The ends were cut back, 4 bases at V and 10 bases at J, with 9 bases in the middle. CDR3 sequence (DNA): TGTGCCACCAGTGACCCACAAGGAAAACTGTTTTTT. This codes for CATSDPQGKLFF.

This clone is a singleton in its sample. V gene TRBV29-1 combines with J gene TRBJ2-1, with unresolved D. The V end was cut by 3 bases, the J end by 1 base, with 4 bases between. Germline lookup yields CDR1 SQVTM and CDR2 ANQGSEA. The CDR3 has 12 amino acids. Written as DNA, the CDR3 is TGCAGCGTTGACTTGTCCTACAATGAGCAGTTCTTC. Residues: CSVDLSYNEQFF.

The gene calls are TRBV5-4 and TRBJ1-2; D unclear. V shed 2 bases and J shed 9 bases, with 11 bases lying between them. Germline CDR1 reads SGHNT; CDR2 reads YYREEE (reference sequence). The CDR3 loop spans 12 amino acids. The CDR3 DNA reads as TGTGCCAGCAGCTTAGTCGGGAATAGCTACACCTTC. Its protein product is CASSLVGNSYTF.